One sample yielded the 8 T cell receptor beta chains listed below, sequenced in a study of T cell responses to AZD1222 COVID-19 vaccine. Libraries were prepared by immunoSEQ multiplex PCR; TCRdb keeps only in-frame clonotypes and omits some of them. Of 85,000 to 90,000 clones in the sample, around nine tenths are singletons; the top ten hold 4% to 6%. The specimen comprised peripheral blood, sampled on day 0 of MenACWY control vaccination. The origin of the receptors is an adult in good health.

This sequence joins TRBV29-1 and TRBJ1-1; weak D call: TRBD1 (5 bases). This CDR3 comprises 12 residues. Germline CDR1 is SQVTM and CDR2 is ANQGSEA. The germline V and J ends were trimmed by 4 bases and 4 bases, with 10 bases remaining between them. The CDR3: CSVGLGGTEAFF. CDR3 DNA sequence: TGCAGCGTTGGACTGGGGGGCACTGAAGCTTTCTTT. Together with reference TRBV29-1 and TRBJ1-1, the CDR3 gives the full variable domain: SAVISQKPSRDICQRGTSLTIQCQVDSQVTMMFWYRQQPGQSLTLIATANQGSEATYESGFVIDKFPISRPNLTFSTLTVSNMSPEDSSIYLCSVGLGGTEAFFGQGTRLTVV.

The genes are TRBV18 and TRBJ2-2, with D unclear. V was clipped by 3 bases and J by 1 base, with 12 bases between them. The CDR3 runs 16 residues. Germline CDR1 is KGHSH and CDR2 is LQKENI. The DNA for the CDR3 is TGTGCCAGCTCACCCCCGGTCAGCGTGAACACCGGGGAGCTGTTTTTT. Its translation: CASSPPVSVNTGELFF.

V is TRBV7-3 and J is TRBJ2-3; D gene ambiguous. Trimming shortened V by 2 bases and J by 1 base, and 7 bases separated the two germline ends. This CDR3 has 14 amino acids. Germline lookup yields CDR1 SGHTA and CDR2 FQGTGA. The CDR3 spells CASSLEPRTDTQYF. Written as DNA, the CDR3 is TGTGCCAGCAGCTTAGAGCCCCGCACAGATACGCAGTATTTT.

The chain has TRBV9 and TRBJ2-2, with 10 bases matching TRBD2. Trimming cost V 4 bases and J 5 bases; bases outside gene matches: 5. Germline V gene lookup returns CDR1 SGDLS and CDR2 YYNGEE. The CDR3 runs 15 residues. CDR3 residues: CASSPSGSRTGELFF. The CDR3 bases are TGTGCCAGCAGCCCTAGCGGGAGTCGAACCGGGGAGCTGTTTTTT.

The V gene is TRBV4-3, the J gene TRBJ1-2; maybe TRBD1 (5 bases). Per the germline V gene, CDR1 is LGHNA and CDR2 is YSLEER. CDR3 length: 17 residues. With 1 base removed from V and 3 bases from J, the gap between germline ends came to 18 bases. CDR3 sequence: CASSQAIASGGYYGYTF. CDR3 DNA sequence: TGCGCCAGCAGCCAAGCCATTGCGTCCGGGGGTTACTATGGCTACACCTTC.

The gene calls are TRBV20-1 and TRBJ1-2, with D possibly being TRBD1 (6 bases). From germline, CDR1 is DFQATT and CDR2 SNEGSKA (reference sequence). V gave up 4 bases and J gave up 4 bases, with 19 bases separating them. The CDR3 loop spans 15 amino acids. This CDR3 is CSATEGGRDGYGYTF. CDR3 sequence (DNA): TGCAGTGCTACTGAGGGGGGTCGGGACGGCTATGGCTACACCTTC.

The V gene is TRBV27, the J gene TRBJ1-2; TRBD1 is a possible D gene (6 bases). Trimming cost V 4 bases and J 7 bases, with 16 bases left between them. The CDR3 runs to 14 residues. Germline V lookup: CDR1 MNHEY, CDR2 SMNVEV (reference sequence). CDR3 in amino acids: CASSSLDSLGGYTF. CDR3 sequence (DNA): TGTGCCAGCAGTTCCCTGGACAGTCTGGGTGGCTACACCTTC.

V gene TRBV5-1 combines with J gene TRBJ2-1; TRBD2 agrees at 13 bases. Germline values: CDR1 SGHRS, CDR2 YFSETQ. V lost 1 base and J lost 15; bases outside the gene matches: 4. The CDR3 loop spans 13 amino acids. This CDR3 is CASSLPGLAGPFF. CDR3 in DNA: TGCGCCAGCAGCTTGCCGGGACTAGCGGGACCGTTCTTC. Looking up the rest from reference TRBV5-1 and TRBJ2-1 gives the full variable domain: KAGVTQTPRYLIKTRGQQVTLSCSPISGHRSVSWYQQTPGQGLQFLFEYFSETQRNKGNFPGRFSGRQFSNSRSEMNVSTLELGDSALYLCASSLPGLAGPFFGPGTRLTVL.